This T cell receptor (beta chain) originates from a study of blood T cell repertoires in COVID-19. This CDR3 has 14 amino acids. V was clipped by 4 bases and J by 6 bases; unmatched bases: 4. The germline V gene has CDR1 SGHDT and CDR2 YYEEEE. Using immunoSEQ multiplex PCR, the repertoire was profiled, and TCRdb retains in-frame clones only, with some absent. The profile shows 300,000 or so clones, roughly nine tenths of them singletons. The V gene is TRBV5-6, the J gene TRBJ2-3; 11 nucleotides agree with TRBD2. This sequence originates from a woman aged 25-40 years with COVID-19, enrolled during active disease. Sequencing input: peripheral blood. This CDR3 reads CASSRLAGLDTQYF. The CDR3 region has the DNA TGTGCCAGCAGCCGACTAGCGGGACTGGATACGCAGTATTTT.